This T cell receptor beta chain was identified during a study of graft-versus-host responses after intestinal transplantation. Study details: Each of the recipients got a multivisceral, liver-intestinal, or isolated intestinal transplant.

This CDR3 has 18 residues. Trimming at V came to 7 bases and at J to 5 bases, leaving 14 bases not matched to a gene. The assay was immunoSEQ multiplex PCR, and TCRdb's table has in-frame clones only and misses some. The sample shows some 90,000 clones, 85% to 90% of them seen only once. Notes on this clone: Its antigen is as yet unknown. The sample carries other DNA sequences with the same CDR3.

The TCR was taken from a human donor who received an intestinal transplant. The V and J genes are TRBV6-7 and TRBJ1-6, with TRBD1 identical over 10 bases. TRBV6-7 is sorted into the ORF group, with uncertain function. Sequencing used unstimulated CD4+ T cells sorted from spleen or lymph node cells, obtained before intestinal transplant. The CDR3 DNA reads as TGTGCCAGCACCCCGGGACAGGGGAGTGAAGTGGATAATTCACCCCTCCACTTT. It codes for CASTPGQGSEVDNSPLHF.